Below, 20 T cell receptor beta chains from the same sample are listed, as sequenced in a study of shared clonotypes between healthy human individuals. Profiled with immunoSEQ multiplex PCR; TCRdb holds only in-frame clones, not every one. The table shows more than 400,000 clones, with around 73% occurring only once. The specimen sequenced was PBMCs. All receptors come from a woman aged 40-49 years in good health. Some clones in this sample may be carry-over from other donors' samples.

V and J are TRBV15 and TRBJ2-7; a possible D gene is TRBD1 (6 bases). The CDR3 loop spans 16 amino acids. CDR1 is LNHNV and CDR2 is YYDKDF in the germline V gene (reference sequence). V was cut by 1 base and J by 0 bases, with 13 bases left in between. The CDR3 here is CATSRALGRGSYEQYF. DNA for the CDR3: TGTGCCACCAGCAGAGCCTTAGGCAGGGGCTCCTACGAGCAGTACTTC.

This clone was seen only a few times. The rearrangement links TRBV4-3 to TRBJ2-1, with 7 bases aligning to TRBD2. This CDR3 region has 15 residues. Germline CDR1 reads LGHNA; CDR2 reads YSLEER. The ends lost 4 bases at V and 5 bases at J; junction bases unmatched: 8. CDR3 loop: CASSLSLADNNEQFF. DNA of the CDR3: TGCGCCAGCAGCCTATCCCTAGCGGATAACAATGAGCAGTTCTTC.

The chain carries TRBV28 and TRBJ2-5; 9 positions agree with TRBD1. CDR1 is MDHEN and CDR2 is SYDVKM in the germline V gene. CDR3 length: 17 residues. The trim removed 4 bases at V and 5 bases at J, leaving 14 bases unmatched. The CDR3 here is CASSSGGTGSFAETQYF. The DNA of the CDR3 is TGTGCCAGCAGTTCCGGCGGGACAGGGTCCTTTGCGGAGACCCAGTACTTC.

This clone was seen a handful of times. The chain uses TRBV9 and TRBJ1-5; TRBD1 agrees at 10 bases. This CDR3 comprises 15 residues. J lost 5 bases, V lost 0 bases, and 2 bases had no gene match. CDR1 and CDR2 from the germline V gene are SGDLS and YYNGEE. CDR3 loop: CASSVEGTGDQPQHF. CDR3 DNA: TGTGCCAGCAGCGTAGAGGGGACAGGGGATCAGCCCCAGCATTTT. The entire variable domain, with the rest obtained from reference TRBV9 and TRBJ1-5, is as follows: DSGVTQTPKHLITATGQRVTLRCSPRSGDLSVYWYQQSLDQGLQFLIQYYNGEERAKGNILERFSAQQFPDLHSELNLSSLELGDSALYFCASSVEGTGDQPQHFGDGTRLSIL.

V is TRBV5-4 and J is TRBJ2-7; D is possibly TRBD1 (5 bases). CDR1 and CDR2 from the germline V gene are SGHNT and YYREEE (reference sequence). CDR3 size: 13 residues. V dropped 3 bases and J dropped 3 bases, with 10 bases sitting between them. The chain's CDR3 is CASSYGHFYEQYF. In DNA, the CDR3 is TGTGCCAGCAGCTATGGACACTTCTACGAGCAGTACTTC.

About this clone itself: Given a far larger clone just one base away, this is likely a sequencing read error. The gene calls are TRBV11-2 and TRBJ1-1; D is ambiguous. Germline values: CDR1 SGHAT, CDR2 FQNNGV. The V gene lost 1 base and the J gene lost 0 bases, with 3 bases spanning the gap. There are 13 residues in the CDR3. The CDR3 reads CASSLGMNTEAFF. Written as DNA, the CDR3 is TGTGCCAGCAGCTTAGGTATGAACACTGAAGCTTTCTTT. The full variable domain, in which reference TRBV11-2 and TRBJ1-1 provide the parts outside the CDR3, is EAGVAQSPRYKIIEKRQSVAFWCNPISGHATLYWYQQILGQGPKLLIQFQNNGVVDDSQLPKDRFSAERLKGVDSTLKIQPAKLEDSAVYLCASSLGMNTEAFFGQGTRLTVV.

In its sample, this clone was seen a few times. The genes are TRBV4-2 and TRBJ1-2; the match to TRBD1 covers 10 bases. Germline lookup yields CDR1 LGHNA and CDR2 YNFKEQ. The CDR3 has 17 residues. J gave up 5 bases and V 0 bases, and 9 bases lay outside the gene matches. CDR3 sequence reads: CASSQDSTGTGVYGYTF. CDR3 nucleotides: TGTGCCAGCAGCCAAGATTCCACCGGGACAGGGGTTTATGGCTACACCTTC.

This chain links TRBV5-4 with TRBJ2-5; 10 nucleotides align to TRBD2. The J call may be faulty, since TRBJ2-7 better matches the DNA end. CDR3 size: 14 residues. Germline assignment: CDR1 SGHNT and CDR2 YYREEE (reference sequence). The CDR3 sequence is CASSLAGEWNEQYF. DNA for the CDR3: TGTGCCAGCAGCCTAGCGGGAGAATGGAACGAGCAGTACTTC.

The chain links TRBV11-2 to TRBJ1-1; 7 nucleotides align to TRBD1. Germline CDR1 and CDR2: SGHAT and FQNNGV. J gave up 1 base and V 5 bases, and 4 bases lay outside the gene matches. CDR3 length: 14 amino acids. The CDR3 reads CASSRQGRNTEAFF. As DNA, the CDR3 is TGTGCCAGCAGCCGACAGGGCCGGAACACTGAAGCTTTCTTT.

V and J are TRBV7-8 and TRBJ2-1; a weak D match, TRBD2 (5 bases). Per the germline V gene, CDR1 is SGHVS and CDR2 is FQNEAQ. The CDR3 contains 15 residues. With 0 bases removed from V and 2 bases from J, the gap between germline ends came to 8 bases. The CDR3 DNA sequence: TGTGCCAGCAGCTTAGCGGGAGTTGCCTACAATGAGCAGTTCTTC. Translating it yields CASSLAGVAYNEQFF.

The chain employs TRBV28 and TRBJ2-3; weak D call: TRBD2 (7 bases). The V and J ends lost 5 bases and 2 bases respectively, with 11 bases between them. In germline, CDR1 is MDHEN, CDR2 SYDVKM. This CDR3 has 14 residues. The CDR3 sequence is CASSTGGSTDTQYF. CDR3 nucleotides: TGTGCCAGCAGTACGGGGGGCTCCACAGATACGCAGTATTTT.

This rearrangement joins TRBV5-1 to TRBJ2-1; D might be TRBD1 or TRBD2, each matching 5 bases. Germline CDR1 is SGHRS and CDR2 is YFSETQ. V gave up 4 bases and J gave up 4 bases, with 18 bases separating them. This CDR3 contains 16 residues. CDR3 coding DNA: TGCGCCAGCAGCCTTAACCTGGGACCAACGTACAATGAGCAGTTCTTC. It is translated as CASSLNLGPTYNEQFF.

The genes are TRBV30 and TRBJ2-3; 7 nucleotides agree with TRBD2. This CDR3 is 15 amino acids long. With 3 bases clipped from V and 0 bases from J, the junction kept 6 bases outside the gene matches. CDR1 is GTSNPN, CDR2 SVGIG, per germline (reference sequence). Here the CDR3 reads CAWSRIAGSTDTQYF. CDR3 DNA: TGTGCCTGGAGCCGGATAGCGGGTAGCACAGATACGCAGTATTTT.

The rearrangement uses TRBV18 and TRBJ2-5; 12 nucleotides agree with TRBD2. The V segment lost 4 bases and the J segment 4 bases; nucleotides outside the gene matches: 10. This CDR3 contains 17 residues. Germline V gives CDR1 KGHSH, CDR2 LQKENI. For the CDR3, the DNA is TGTGCCAGCTCACTCCGCTCGACTAGCGGGAGAGGAGAGACCCAGTACTTC. It specifies CASSLRSTSGRGETQYF.

The rearrangement joins TRBV28 to TRBJ2-1; D is undetermined. V lost 10 bases and J lost 6, with 13 bases in between. Germline loops: CDR1 MDHEN, CDR2 SYDVKM. The CDR3 is 12 residues long. CDR3 residues: CATKGPVNEQFF. In DNA, the CDR3 is TGTGCCACCAAAGGGCCCGTCAATGAGCAGTTCTTC.

This rearrangement joins TRBV6-1 to TRBJ1-1, with no clear D. The CDR3 extends over 15 amino acids. V was pared by 3 bases and J by 0 bases, with 11 bases between. The germline V gene has CDR1 MNHNS and CDR2 SASEGT. The CDR3: CASSETKNMNTEAFF. The DNA of the CDR3 is TGTGCCAGCAGTGAGACGAAAAACATGAACACTGAAGCTTTCTTT.

This sequence joins TRBV28 and TRBJ1-5; no clear D gene. The CDR3 is 12 amino acids. Trimming cost V 1 base and J 6 bases, with 4 bases left between them. Germline V gene sequence: CDR1 MDHEN, CDR2 SYDVKM. Here the CDR3 DNA reads TGTGCCAGCAGTTTATTCCCTCAGCCCCAGCATTTT. The encoded protein is CASSLFPQPQHF.

The chain employs TRBV15 and TRBJ2-5, with D perhaps matching TRBD2 (6 bases). Germline CDR1 reads LNHNV; CDR2 reads YYDKDF (reference sequence). The CDR3 is 14 residues long. V was trimmed by 0 bases and J by 5 bases, leaving 10 bases between them. The DNA of the CDR3 is TGTGCCACCAGCAGAGATCATGGAGGGGAGACCCAGTACTTC. Translation gives CATSRDHGGETQYF.

The chain is built from TRBV7-7 and TRBJ2-5; 7 nucleotides line up with TRBD2. This CDR3 comprises 15 residues. Germline V gene sequence: CDR1 SSHAT, CDR2 FNYEAQ (reference sequence). The junction had 11 bases not matched to a gene; V was cut back by 5 bases and J by 5 bases. The CDR3: CASSPLAAGGETQYF. CDR3 DNA: TGTGCCAGCAGCCCGCTAGCGGCTGGAGGGGAGACCCAGTACTTC.

There are a few counts of this clone. The chain uses TRBV19 and TRBJ1-1; D is unresolved. This CDR3 has 14 amino acids. Trimming pared 1 base from V and 0 bases from J, leaving 6 bases between. Germline V gene sequence: CDR1 LNHDA, CDR2 SQIVND (reference sequence). DNA of the CDR3: TGTGCCAGTAGTATAGGGGCAATGAACACTGAAGCTTTCTTT. Amino acids: CASSIGAMNTEAFF.